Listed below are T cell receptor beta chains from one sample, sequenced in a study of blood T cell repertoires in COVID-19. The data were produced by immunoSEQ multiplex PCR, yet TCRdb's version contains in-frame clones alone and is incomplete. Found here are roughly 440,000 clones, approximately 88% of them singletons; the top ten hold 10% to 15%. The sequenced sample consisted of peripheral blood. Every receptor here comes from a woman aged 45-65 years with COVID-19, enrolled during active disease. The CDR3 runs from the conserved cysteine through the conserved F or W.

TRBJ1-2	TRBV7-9	CASSLGMVRYGYTF
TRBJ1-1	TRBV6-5	CASRYRGSGTEAFF
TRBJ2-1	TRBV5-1	CASSLDLAGAEQFF
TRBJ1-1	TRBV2	CASSPGLSTEAFF
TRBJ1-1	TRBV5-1	CASSLETGGNTEAFF
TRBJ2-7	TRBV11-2	CASSLGSDSTYEQYF
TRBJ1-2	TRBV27	CASSSRDRVHYGYTF
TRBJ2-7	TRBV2	CASSAGSGGAYEQYF
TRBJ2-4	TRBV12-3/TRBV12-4	CASSRGSRNIQYF
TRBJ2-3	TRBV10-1	CASSGGTGRPADTQYF
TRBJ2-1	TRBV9	CASSFGLAGVLGNEQFF
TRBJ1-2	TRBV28	CASGGHRGLDNGYTF
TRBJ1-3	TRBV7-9	CASSLEGDSGNTIYF
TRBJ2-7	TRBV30	CAWISPTGVGHEQYF
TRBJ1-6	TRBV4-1	CASSQSGTGGSPLHF
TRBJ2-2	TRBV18	CASSRIGTIHPSQGRELFF
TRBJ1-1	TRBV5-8	CASSLRAGKFAEAFF
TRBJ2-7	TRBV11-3	CASSSGQGYEQYF
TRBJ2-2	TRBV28	CASSPGTSGNTGELFF
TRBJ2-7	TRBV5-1	CASSLAGRGGTYEQYF
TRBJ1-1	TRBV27	CASSLGRRNTEAFF
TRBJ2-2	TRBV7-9	CASSSRTGAGGELFF
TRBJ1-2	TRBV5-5	CASSLSTGYYGYTF
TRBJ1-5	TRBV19	CASRRTGEYSNQPQHF
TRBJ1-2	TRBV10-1	CATTGGDGYTF
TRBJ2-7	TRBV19	CASPGQGYEQYF
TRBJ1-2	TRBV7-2	CASSSDQRPLAKYGYTF